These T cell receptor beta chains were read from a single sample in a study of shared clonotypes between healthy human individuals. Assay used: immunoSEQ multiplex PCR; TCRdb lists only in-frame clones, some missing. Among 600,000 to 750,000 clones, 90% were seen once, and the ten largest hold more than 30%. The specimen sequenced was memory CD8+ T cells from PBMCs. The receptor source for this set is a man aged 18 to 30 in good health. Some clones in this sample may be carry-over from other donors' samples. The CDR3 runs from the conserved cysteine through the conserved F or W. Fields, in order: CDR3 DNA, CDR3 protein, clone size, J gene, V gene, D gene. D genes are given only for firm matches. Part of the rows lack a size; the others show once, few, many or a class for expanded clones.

CDR3nt: TGTGCCAGCAGTTTAAGTGGGGCCCCGTGGCAGTTCTTC; CDR3aa: CASSLSGAPWQFF; abundance: -; j_gene: TRBJ2-1; v_gene: TRBV28; d_gene: -
CDR3nt: TGTGCCAGCAGTTCCGGACTAGCGGGAGAAACCCAGTACTTC; CDR3aa: CASSSGLAGETQYF; abundance: -; j_gene: TRBJ2-5; v_gene: TRBV28; d_gene: TRBD2
CDR3nt: TGCGCCAGCAGCCAATCCATTCGGACTAGCGGGTACAATGAGCAGTTCTTC; CDR3aa: CASSQSIRTSGYNEQFF; abundance: -; j_gene: TRBJ2-1; v_gene: TRBV4-3; d_gene: TRBD2
CDR3nt: TGTGCCAGCAGCCCACAAGCATACAGGGGGCGAGGGTTCCAAGAGACCCAGTACTTC; CDR3aa: CASSPQAYRGRGFQETQYF; abundance: -; j_gene: TRBJ2-5; v_gene: TRBV7-9; d_gene: TRBD1
CDR3nt: TGTGCCAGCAGCCCGGGCAGTGACAATCAGCCCCAGCATTTT; CDR3aa: CASSPGSDNQPQHF; abundance: -; j_gene: TRBJ1-5; v_gene: TRBV11-2; d_gene: -
CDR3nt: TGTGCCAGCAGCCCTAAAGGACTAGCGGGAGTAGCAGATACGCAGTATTTT; CDR3aa: CASSPKGLAGVADTQYF; abundance: -; j_gene: TRBJ2-3; v_gene: TRBV7-9; d_gene: TRBD2
CDR3nt: TGTGCCAGCAGCGCGGGACAGGGCCCCTACAATGAGCAGTTCTTC; CDR3aa: CASSAGQGPYNEQFF; abundance: -; j_gene: TRBJ2-1; v_gene: TRBV9; d_gene: TRBD1
CDR3nt: TGTGCCAGCACCATGGGGATCGGGAAGGACAATGAGCAGTTCTTC; CDR3aa: CASTMGIGKDNEQFF; abundance: -; j_gene: TRBJ2-1; v_gene: TRBV7-9; d_gene: -
CDR3nt: TGTGCCAGCAGTTTAATACAGAGGCCAAACACTGAAGCTTTCTTT; CDR3aa: CASSLIQRPNTEAFF; abundance: -; j_gene: TRBJ1-1; v_gene: TRBV27; d_gene: -
CDR3nt: TGTGCCAGCTCACCAGGGGGGCCCCAGAGCAATCAGCCCCAGCATTTT; CDR3aa: CASSPGGPQSNQPQHF; abundance: -; j_gene: TRBJ1-5; v_gene: TRBV18; d_gene: -
CDR3nt: TGTGCCAGCAGCTTGAAGCAGGGCCACAATCAGCCCCAGCATTTT; CDR3aa: CASSLKQGHNQPQHF; abundance: -; j_gene: TRBJ1-5; v_gene: TRBV7-4; d_gene: -
CDR3nt: TGCGCCAGCAGCCCGAGGTCGGGGGCGGCCTACAATGAGCAGTTCTTC; CDR3aa: CASSPRSGAAYNEQFF; abundance: -; j_gene: TRBJ2-1; v_gene: TRBV5-1; d_gene: -
CDR3nt: TGTGCCAGCAGCGGGACAGCCGATAGCAATCAGCCCCAGCATTTT; CDR3aa: CASSGTADSNQPQHF; abundance: few; j_gene: TRBJ1-5; v_gene: TRBV2; d_gene: TRBD1
CDR3nt: TGTGCCAGTAGTCTCAACACTGAAGCTTTCTTT; CDR3aa: CASSLNTEAFF; abundance: few; j_gene: TRBJ1-1; v_gene: TRBV19; d_gene: -
CDR3nt: TGTGCCAGCAGTTTAGGTCGGGGGAGGCCCCCCTACGAGCAGTACTTC; CDR3aa: CASSLGRGRPPYEQYF; abundance: -; j_gene: TRBJ2-7; v_gene: TRBV28; d_gene: -
CDR3nt: TGCGCCAGCAGCCAATTCTCGACAGGGGAGAGCGGGGAGCTGTTTTTT; CDR3aa: CASSQFSTGESGELFF; abundance: -; j_gene: TRBJ2-2; v_gene: TRBV4-1; d_gene: TRBD1
CDR3nt: TGTGCCAGCAGTGTCGATTATGGGAGCTCTGGAAACACCATATATTTT; CDR3aa: CASSVDYGSSGNTIYF; abundance: -; j_gene: TRBJ1-3; v_gene: TRBV6-1; d_gene: -
CDR3nt: TGCGCCAGCAGCCTTGCGGGAAACACTGAAGCTTTCTTT; CDR3aa: CASSLAGNTEAFF; abundance: -; j_gene: TRBJ1-1; v_gene: TRBV5-1; d_gene: -
CDR3nt: TGTGCCAGCAGTTTATCTCTCCGGGAGCGCACAGATACGCAGTATTTT; CDR3aa: CASSLSLRERTDTQYF; abundance: -; j_gene: TRBJ2-3; v_gene: TRBV28; d_gene: -
CDR3nt: TGTGCCAGCAGTTTAAGGGTTGCCGGCACTGAAGCTTTCTTT; CDR3aa: CASSLRVAGTEAFF; abundance: -; j_gene: TRBJ1-1; v_gene: TRBV27; d_gene: -
CDR3nt: TGTGCCAGCACCGGACGTGGAGAGCGGGCGCAGTATTTT; CDR3aa: CASTGRGERAQYF; abundance: -; j_gene: TRBJ2-3; v_gene: TRBV6-6; d_gene: -
CDR3nt: TGTGCCAGTAGTACTGGGACAGGACAGATAAATCAGCCCCAGCATTTT; CDR3aa: CASSTGTGQINQPQHF; abundance: -; j_gene: TRBJ1-5; v_gene: TRBV19; d_gene: TRBD1
CDR3nt: TGTGCCAGCAGCTTAGATCCGGACACCGCCTACGAGCAGTACTTC; CDR3aa: CASSLDPDTAYEQYF; abundance: -; j_gene: TRBJ2-7; v_gene: TRBV11-2; d_gene: -
CDR3nt: TGTGCCAGCCCCTTGAATATCTACGAGCAGTACTTC; CDR3aa: CASPLNIYEQYF; abundance: once; j_gene: TRBJ2-7; v_gene: TRBV5-8; d_gene: -
CDR3nt: TGCGCCAGCAGCCCGGGAAGCGGATATGGCTACACCTTC; CDR3aa: CASSPGSGYGYTF; abundance: few; j_gene: TRBJ1-2; v_gene: TRBV5-1; d_gene: -
CDR3nt: TGTGCCAGCAGCTTAAATCCGGCGGTGGAGCAGTACTTC; CDR3aa: CASSLNPAVEQYF; abundance: -; j_gene: TRBJ2-7; v_gene: TRBV7-3; d_gene: -
CDR3nt: TGTGCCAGCAGCCAAGATTACGGCGACGACAGGGGCCTTTTGGGTGAGCAGTTCTTC; CDR3aa: CASSQDYGDDRGLLGEQFF; abundance: -; j_gene: TRBJ2-1; v_gene: TRBV4-2; d_gene: TRBD1
CDR3nt: TGTGCCAGCTCACCACTCGGAAGAACGGGAGGGGGAGAGACCCAGTACTTC; CDR3aa: CASSPLGRTGGGETQYF; abundance: -; j_gene: TRBJ2-5; v_gene: TRBV18; d_gene: TRBD2
CDR3nt: TGTGCCAGCAGCTTATCCGGACCCGGGGAGCTGTTTTTT; CDR3aa: CASSLSGPGELFF; abundance: once; j_gene: TRBJ2-2; v_gene: TRBV7-9; d_gene: -
CDR3nt: TGCGCCAGCAGCCCCGGACAGGGACTTGAAGCTTTCTTT; CDR3aa: CASSPGQGLEAFF; abundance: -; j_gene: TRBJ1-1; v_gene: TRBV4-1; d_gene: TRBD1
CDR3nt: TGTGCCAGCAGCTTGGGCGGATTTGGCACTGAAGCTTTCTTT; CDR3aa: CASSLGGFGTEAFF; abundance: few; j_gene: TRBJ1-1; v_gene: TRBV5-6; d_gene: -
CDR3nt: TGCGCCAGCAGGACGGGACTAGCGGGAGGAGAGACCCAGTACTTC; CDR3aa: CASRTGLAGGETQYF; abundance: -; j_gene: TRBJ2-5; v_gene: TRBV5-1; d_gene: TRBD2
CDR3nt: TGTGCCAGCAGCCCCCGGGTGGGGGAGACCCAGTACTTC; CDR3aa: CASSPRVGETQYF; abundance: -; j_gene: TRBJ2-5; v_gene: TRBV27; d_gene: -
CDR3nt: TGCGCCAGCAGCCAAGTTAGGACTACAACCTACAATGAGCAGTTCTTC; CDR3aa: CASSQVRTTTYNEQFF; abundance: -; j_gene: TRBJ2-1; v_gene: TRBV4-1; d_gene: -
CDR3nt: TGTGCCAGTAGTACCGAAGGGGCACAGGTCAATCAGCCCCAGCATTTT; CDR3aa: CASSTEGAQVNQPQHF; abundance: -; j_gene: TRBJ1-5; v_gene: TRBV19; d_gene: -
CDR3nt: TGTGCCAGCAGTTTTATCACACAGGGACCGACTAATGAAAAACTGTTTTTT; CDR3aa: CASSFITQGPTNEKLFF; abundance: -; j_gene: TRBJ1-4; v_gene: TRBV27; d_gene: -
CDR3nt: TGTGCCAGCAGCGGCGAGGGGCTGACTAACTATGGCTACACCTTC; CDR3aa: CASSGEGLTNYGYTF; abundance: -; j_gene: TRBJ1-2; v_gene: TRBV21-1; d_gene: -
CDR3nt: TGTGCCAGCAGTCCCAGGGTTTCCAGGGTTAATGAGCAGTTCTTC; CDR3aa: CASSPRVSRVNEQFF; abundance: -; j_gene: TRBJ2-1; v_gene: TRBV27; d_gene: -
CDR3nt: TGCGCCAGCAGTGAGGGACAGGGAATAGAGACCCAGTACTTC; CDR3aa: CASSEGQGIETQYF; abundance: -; j_gene: TRBJ2-5; v_gene: TRBV5-1; d_gene: TRBD1
CDR3nt: TGTGCCAGCAGCTTAGGGGCAAAATACGAGCAGTACTTC; CDR3aa: CASSLGAKYEQYF; abundance: -; j_gene: TRBJ2-7; v_gene: TRBV11-2; d_gene: -
CDR3nt: TGTGCCAGCAGATCCACAGGAGGCACTGAAGCTTTCTTT; CDR3aa: CASRSTGGTEAFF; abundance: -; j_gene: TRBJ1-1; v_gene: TRBV5-5; d_gene: -
CDR3nt: TGTGCCACCGCGGTGAACAGGGGGAACGAGCAGTACTTC; CDR3aa: CATAVNRGNEQYF; abundance: -; j_gene: TRBJ2-7; v_gene: TRBV19; d_gene: TRBD1
CDR3nt: TGTGCCACCACCGAAAGGGAGAATGAAAAACTGTTTTTT; CDR3aa: CATTERENEKLFF; abundance: -; j_gene: TRBJ1-4; v_gene: TRBV15; d_gene: -
CDR3nt: TGTGCCAGCAGGACAGGGTGGGCGACAGATACGCAGTATTTT; CDR3aa: CASRTGWATDTQYF; abundance: -; j_gene: TRBJ2-3; v_gene: TRBV27; d_gene: TRBD1
CDR3nt: TGTGCCAGCAGCCAAGACAGCGTAGGCGAGCAGTACTTC; CDR3aa: CASSQDSVGEQYF; abundance: -; j_gene: TRBJ2-7; v_gene: TRBV4-2; d_gene: -
CDR3nt: TGTGCCAGCAGCCTCAGGGTTCCGGACTATGGCTACACCTTC; CDR3aa: CASSLRVPDYGYTF; abundance: -; j_gene: TRBJ1-2; v_gene: TRBV28; d_gene: -
CDR3nt: TGTGCCACCAGAACCTCCCGGGTAACTAATGAAAAACTGTTTTTT; CDR3aa: CATRTSRVTNEKLFF; abundance: -; j_gene: TRBJ1-4; v_gene: TRBV15; d_gene: -
CDR3nt: TGTGCCAGCAGGGGGAACTCCTACGAGCAGTACTTC; CDR3aa: CASRGNSYEQYF; abundance: few; j_gene: TRBJ2-7; v_gene: TRBV2; d_gene: -
CDR3nt: TGTGCCAGCAGCTTACCGGAAACCTATGGCTACACCTTC; CDR3aa: CASSLPETYGYTF; abundance: -; j_gene: TRBJ1-2; v_gene: TRBV7-9; d_gene: -
CDR3nt: TGTGCCAGTATCAACAGGGGAGCGGGGGAGCTGTTTTTT; CDR3aa: CASINRGAGELFF; abundance: -; j_gene: TRBJ2-2; v_gene: TRBV19; d_gene: TRBD1
CDR3nt: TGTGCCAGCAGTGAAAGTGGGGGGATAGGCCCCTTC; CDR3aa: CASSESGGIGPF; abundance: -; j_gene: TRBJ1-2; v_gene: TRBV2; d_gene: -